The 8 T cell receptor beta chains listed next were all sequenced from one sample in a study of cytomegalovirus exposure and HLA in healthy donors. PCR primers comprised 60 Vbeta and 13 Jbeta primers. Sequencing was performed with immunoSEQ multiplex PCR; in TCRdb, only in-frame clones are kept and a portion is missing. This sample has about 93,000 clones; roughly 60% occur once, and the top ten carry about 5.4%. Sequences were obtained from PBMCs. These receptor sequences come from a boy between 10 and 17 years old in good health and CMV-seropositive.

This chain links TRBV6-5 with TRBJ2-7, with D hard to call. Deletions cut 0 bases from V and 3 bases from J, with 15 bases between. This CDR3 spans 16 amino acids. CDR1 is MNHEY, CDR2 SVGAGI, per germline. CDR3 bases: TGTGCCAGCAGTTACTCTGCGCGCCCCCTGGTCTACGAGCAGTACTTC. Residues: CASSYSARPLVYEQYF.

This chain uses TRBV6-6 with TRBJ2-7; tentatively, D is TRBD1 (5 bases). In germline, CDR1 is MNHNY, CDR2 SVGAGI (reference sequence). The CDR3 consists of 15 residues. Deletions cut 2 bases from V and 2 bases from J, with 13 bases between. The CDR3 sequence: CASSYELQGPYEQYF. The CDR3, as DNA: TGTGCCAGCAGTTACGAACTGCAGGGCCCCTACGAGCAGTACTTC.

CDR3: CASSLASLAGGGYEQYF. Here the CDR3 DNA reads TGCGCCAGCAGCTTGGCTTCTTTGGCGGGGGGCGGGTACGAGCAGTACTTC. The V and J genes are TRBV5-1 and TRBJ2-7; 8 nucleotides align to TRBD2. The V and J ends lost 0 bases and 4 bases, in that order; junction bases with no gene match: 12. The CDR3 is 17 amino acids. CDR1 and CDR2 from the germline V gene are SGHRS and YFSETQ. Full variable domain (missing parts from reference TRBV5-1 and TRBJ2-7): KAGVTQTPRYLIKTRGQQVTLSCSPISGHRSVSWYQQTPGQGLQFLFEYFSETQRNKGNFPGRFSGRQFSNSRSEMNVSTLELGDSALYLCASSLASLAGGGYEQYFGPGTRLTVT.

The sample holds one count of this clone. The CDR3 spells CASSYSGTGVIQPQHF. The CDR3 DNA reads TGTGCCAGCAGCTACTCGGGGACAGGGGTTATTCAGCCCCAGCATTTT. The V and J genes are TRBV5-6 and TRBJ1-5; 10 bases map to TRBD1. V gave up 3 bases and J gave up 6 bases; unmatched junction bases: 9. This CDR3 has 16 residues. Germline V gene sequence: CDR1 SGHDT, CDR2 YYEEEE.

V usage is TRBV27 and J usage is TRBJ2-5, with 8 bases matching TRBD1. This CDR3 is 15 amino acids long. J was trimmed by 6 bases and V by 6 bases; bases with no gene match: 12. The germline CDR1 and CDR2 sequences are MNHEY and SMNVEV (reference sequence). The CDR3 here is CASSPTGVRAKTQYF. The DNA for the CDR3 is TGTGCCAGCAGCCCGACAGGGGTGAGAGCCAAGACCCAGTACTTC.

This chain connects TRBV15 to TRBJ2-7; D not resolved. Germline V gene sequence: CDR1 LNHNV, CDR2 YYDKDF (reference sequence). Trimming pared 10 bases from V and 7 bases from J, leaving 17 bases between. The CDR3 has 12 residues. The CDR3 nucleotides read TGTGCCATTGGAACGGGTACGAGGGAGCAGTACTTC. Translating gives CAIGTGTREQYF.

The chain combines TRBV29-1 with TRBJ1-2; D is unresolved. The CDR3 runs 12 residues. V lost 8 bases and J lost 5, with 15 bases in between. Germline V CDR1 and CDR2: SQVTM, ANQGSEA. The CDR3 here is CSSFEGSYGYTF. CDR3 DNA sequence: TGCAGCTCCTTCGAGGGATCGTATGGCTACACCTTC.

The chain links TRBV10-3 to TRBJ1-1; 8 bases agree with TRBD1. This CDR3 has 15 residues. After removal of 0 bases from V and 4 bases from J, the junction contained 4 bases not matched to a gene. Germline CDR1 is ENHRY and CDR2 is SYGVKD. In DNA form, the CDR3 reads TGTGCCATCAGTGAGTCCGACAGGGGTGGCACTGAAGCTTTCTTT. It encodes CAISESDRGGTEAFF.